The 27 T cell receptor beta chains below all came from one sample that was sequenced in a study of CD8 T cells in ankylosing spondylitis. Each CDR3 protein is one row after TCRdb ran MiXCR on the 5' RACE reads. Among over 200,000 distinct CDR3 sequences listed, roughly a tenth were seen once. Sequencing used blood, either unsorted or a sorted T cell fraction (not recorded which). These receptors were obtained from a male donor with ankylosing spondylitis or in good health (not recorded which).

This clonotype was recorded at least ten times. The rearrangement uses TRBV20-1 and TRBJ1-1; 7 bases map to TRBD1. Germline trimming cut 6 bases from V and 1 base from J; bases unmatched to any gene: 11. The germline gives CDR1 DFQATT, CDR2 SNEGSKA (reference sequence). The CDR3 runs 15 residues. Here the CDR3 DNA reads TGCAGTGCCCCAAAAGGGGGCCGGGGGAACACTGAAGCTTTCTTT. This gives the protein CSAPKGGRGNTEAFF.

The chain has TRBV29-1 and TRBJ2-5; no clear D gene. The germline V gene encodes CDR1 SQVTM and CDR2 ANQGSEA. The CDR3 extends over 13 amino acids. Trimming pared 5 bases from V and 2 bases from J, leaving 12 bases between. The CDR3 sequence is CSVNPGLQETQYF. The DNA for the CDR3 is TGCAGCGTTAATCCGGGCCTGCAAGAGACCCAGTACTTC.

This clonotype has at least ten counts. J is TRBJ2-7 and V is TRBV12-3 or TRBV12-4; D ambiguous. The CDR3 is 11 amino acids. Trimming took off 6 bases at V and 4 bases at J, with 7 bases between the two ends. The CDR3 DNA reads TGTGCCAGCAGCCAAAGGTACGAGCAGTACTTC. Protein sequence: CASSQRYEQYF.

This clonotype occurred many times. The genes are TRBV12-3 or TRBV12-4 and TRBJ1-4, with D maybe TRBD1 (5 bases). This CDR3 spans 14 amino acids. V was cut by 10 bases and J by 3 bases, with 15 bases left in between. This chain's CDR3 is CATREGQANEKLFF. CDR3 bases: TGTGCCACCAGAGAGGGGCAGGCTAATGAAAAACTGTTTTTT.

V gene TRBV7-3 combines with J gene TRBJ1-3; the D is unclear. There are 13 residues in the CDR3. The V gene's germline CDR1 is SGHTA and CDR2 FQGTGA. Trimming stripped 0 bases from V and 4 bases from J, with 4 bases between. CDR3 protein: CASSLTRGNTIYF. In nucleotides, the CDR3 is TGTGCCAGCAGCTTAACTCGAGGAAACACCATATATTTT.

At least ten counts were recorded for this clonotype. This chain connects TRBV5-1 to TRBJ1-2; D is possibly TRBD1 (5 bases). The CDR3 is made up of 14 amino acids. Looked up from germline, CDR1 is SGHRS and CDR2 is YFSETQ. V gave up 4 bases and J gave up 13 bases, with 23 bases separating them. CDR3 sequence reads: CASSLGDGRNHPTF. DNA for the CDR3: TGCGCCAGCAGCCTTGGGGACGGAAGAAACCATCCCACCTTC. The full variable domain, with the rest looked up from reference TRBV5-1 and TRBJ1-2, is KAGVTQTPRYLIKTRGQQVTLSCSPISGHRSVSWYQQTPGQGLQFLFEYFSETQRNKGNFPGRFSGRQFSNSRSEMNVSTLELGDSALYLCASSLGDGRNHPTFGSGTRLTVV.

There are a few counts of this clonotype. The chain joins TRBV20-1 to TRBJ2-3, with a weak D call TRBD2 (5 bases). CDR3 length: 15 amino acids. Germline V lookup: CDR1 DFQATT, CDR2 SNEGSKA (reference sequence). Trimming stripped 1 base from V and 5 bases from J, with 16 bases between. The CDR3 reads CSARVWPSAGDTQYF. CDR3 DNA: TGCAGTGCTAGAGTCTGGCCGTCCGCGGGAGATACGCAGTATTTT.

There are many counts of this clonotype. This sequence joins TRBV5-5 and TRBJ1-4; a possible D gene is TRBD1 (5 bases). Germline V gene data show CDR1 as SGHKS and CDR2 as YYEKEE (reference sequence). The CDR3 totals 15 residues. V lost 5 bases, J lost 4 bases, and 15 bases lay in between. For the CDR3, the DNA is TGTGCCAGCAGGGGGGACCGCTCGTATAATGAAAAACTGTTTTTT. Translating it yields CASRGDRSYNEKLFF.

The rearrangement links TRBV5-1 to TRBJ2-5; 7 nucleotides match TRBD1. The CDR3 totals 15 residues. Germline V CDR1 and CDR2: SGHRS, YFSETQ. Germline trimming cut 4 bases from V and 4 bases from J; bases unmatched to any gene: 10. The CDR3 DNA reads TGCGCCAGCAGCCCCCAGGGACAGACTTTAGAGACCCAGTACTTC. Translation: CASSPQGQTLETQYF.

This clonotype has a handful of counts. The V call is TRBV5-5, the J call TRBJ2-5; TRBD2 agrees at 9 bases. The CDR3 contains 16 residues. The V segment lost 0 bases and the J segment 7 bases; nucleotides outside the gene matches: 10. Germline V gives CDR1 SGHKS, CDR2 YYEKEE (reference sequence). The CDR3 DNA is TGTGCCAGCAGCTTGGACGTGTGGCCGCGGGAGGGGACCCAGTACTTC. It is translated as CASSLDVWPREGTQYF.

This clonotype was counted between two and nine times. The chain links TRBV11-2 to TRBJ2-3; 8 nucleotides align to TRBD2. Germline loops: CDR1 SGHAT, CDR2 FQNNGV. The V and J ends lost 10 bases and 5 bases, in that order; junction bases with no gene match: 14. The CDR3 is made up of 15 amino acids. CDR3 nucleotide sequence: TGTGCCACCCGGGAGGCGGGGGGCCGGGGAGATACGCAGTATTTT. Its translation: CATREAGGRGDTQYF.

Many counts were recorded for this clonotype. This rearrangement joins TRBV28 to TRBJ2-2, with 8 bases that match TRBD2. The V segment lost 3 bases and the J segment 0 bases; nucleotides outside the gene matches: 0. Germline loops: CDR1 MDHEN, CDR2 SYDVKM. The CDR3 is 15 amino acids. This CDR3 reads CASSLRGANTGELFF. The CDR3 DNA sequence: TGTGCCAGCAGTTTGCGGGGGGCGAACACCGGGGAGCTGTTTTTT.

The sample holds many counts of this clonotype. The V call is TRBV12-3 or TRBV12-4, the J call TRBJ2-7, with TRBD2 matching over 9 bases. The CDR3 has 16 amino acids. V lost 3 bases, J lost 4 bases, and 10 bases stayed unmatched. The CDR3 here is CASSFPRGSGGYEQYF. CDR3 nucleotide sequence: TGTGCCAGCAGTTTTCCCCGTGGTAGCGGGGGATACGAGCAGTACTTC.

This clonotype was detected ten times or more. The rearrangement uses TRBV7-9 and TRBJ1-1; D might be TRBD1 (5 bases). V shed 1 base and J shed 1 base, with 7 bases lying between them. The length of the CDR3 is 14 residues. Germline V CDR1 and CDR2: SEHNR, FQNEAQ (reference sequence). This CDR3 reads CASSLGGENTEAFF. CDR3 in DNA: TGTGCCAGCAGCTTAGGGGGCGAGAACACTGAAGCTTTCTTT.

The chain couples TRBV7-3 to TRBJ2-1; D is tentatively TRBD1 or TRBD2 (5 bases each). Trimming shortened V by 0 bases and J by 10 bases, and 16 bases separated the two germline ends. The CDR3 totals 15 residues. Per the germline V gene, CDR1 is SGHTA and CDR2 is FQGTGA. The CDR3 spells CASSLTVGVFEEQFF. The CDR3 DNA sequence: TGTGCCAGCAGCTTAACGGTGGGGGTCTTTGAGGAGCAGTTCTTC.

In this sample, this clonotype turned up many times. This chain joins TRBV19 and TRBJ2-2, with D perhaps TRBD1 (6 bases). Germline V lookup: CDR1 LNHDA, CDR2 SQIVND (reference sequence). The CDR3 runs 17 residues. V was cut by 0 bases and J by 0 bases, with 11 bases left in between. CDR3 in DNA: TGTGCCAGTAGTATAGATCTGGCAGGGGCGAACACCGGGGAGCTGTTTTTT. It translates to CASSIDLAGANTGELFF.

This clonotype showed up many times. The gene calls are TRBV20-1 and TRBJ2-7; 9 bases are a match to TRBD1. The CDR3 extends over 15 amino acids. Germline assignment: CDR1 DFQATT and CDR2 SNEGSKA (reference sequence). Trimming removed 0 bases from V and 3 bases from J; junction bases left unmatched: 6. The DNA for the CDR3 is TGCAGTGCTAGAGATATGACAGGGGGACACTACGAGCAGTACTTC. It yields the protein CSARDMTGGHYEQYF.

This clonotype has at least ten counts. This chain joins TRBV9 and TRBJ2-1; D is unclear. Germline V gene data show CDR1 as SGDLS and CDR2 as YYNGEE. The CDR3 spans 14 residues. V was pared by 7 bases and J by 8 bases, with 19 bases between. Here the CDR3 DNA reads TGTGCCAGCGGCAGGACCGCTGTAAGGGATGAGCAGTTCTTC. It codes for CASGRTAVRDEQFF.

This clonotype was detected many times. The chain carries TRBV20-1 and TRBJ2-3; 8 bases match TRBD2. The ends lost 0 bases at V and 8 bases at J; junction bases unmatched: 16. The CDR3 totals 17 residues. In germline, CDR1 is DFQATT, CDR2 SNEGSKA (reference sequence). CDR3 DNA sequence: TGCAGTGCTAGAGATCGAAGAATAGCGGGGCCCTGGGGTACGCAGTATTTT. Protein: CSARDRRIAGPWGTQYF.

This clonotype was counted ten times or more. The chain combines TRBV24-1 with TRBJ1-6; 7 bases fit TRBD1. Germline lookup yields CDR1 KGHDR and CDR2 SFDVKD. Germline trimming cut 6 bases from V and 5 bases from J; bases unmatched to any gene: 3. This CDR3 contains 14 residues. The CDR3 sequence: CATSPDRDNSPLHF. CDR3 sequence (DNA): TGTGCCACCAGTCCCGACAGGGATAATTCACCCCTCCACTTT.

In its sample, this clonotype was seen a few times. The rearrangement joins TRBV5-6 to TRBJ2-3; TRBD1 might be the D (5 bases). The CDR3 runs to 14 residues. The germline gives CDR1 SGHDT, CDR2 YYEEEE. Trimming pared 5 bases from V and 1 base from J, leaving 11 bases between. CDR3 amino acids: CASSTQGGTDTQYF. The CDR3 bases are TGTGCCAGCAGTACCCAGGGTGGCACAGATACGCAGTATTTT.

Only a few counts were recorded for this clonotype. CDR3 in amino acids: CSARRGDSNYGYTF. In nucleotides, the CDR3 is TGCAGTGCTAGACGGGGAGACTCTAACTATGGCTACACCTTC. This chain connects TRBV20-1 to TRBJ1-2; D unclear. The germline CDR1 and CDR2 sequences are DFQATT and SNEGSKA (reference sequence). This CDR3 contains 14 residues. The germline V and J ends were trimmed by 2 bases and 0 bases, with 10 bases remaining between them.

This clonotype was observed at least ten times. The chain is built from TRBV29-1 and TRBJ2-4; TRBD2 matches at 8 bases. CDR1 SQVTM and CDR2 ANQGSEA come from the germline V gene. The CDR3 has 13 amino acids. With V trimmed by 5 bases and J by 5 bases, 5 bases remained unmatched. As DNA, the CDR3 is TGCAGCGTTCTAAACGGGGGGGAAAACATTCAGTACTTC. The encoded protein is CSVLNGGENIQYF.

This clonotype appeared many times. The CDR3 region has the DNA TGCAGTGCAAGATTGGGAGGTAGCAATCAGCCCCAGCATTTT. Translation: CSARLGGSNQPQHF. The V gene is TRBV20-1, the J gene TRBJ1-5; D ambiguous. CDR1 and CDR2 from the germline V gene are DFQATT and SNEGSKA (reference sequence). The V gene lost 6 bases and the J gene lost 0 bases, with 12 bases spanning the gap. There are 14 residues in the CDR3.

This clonotype was counted at least ten times. The chain carries TRBV4-1 and TRBJ1-4, with TRBD1 identical over 9 bases. Germline assignment: CDR1 MGHRA and CDR2 YSYEKL. V gave up 4 bases and J gave up 6 bases; unmatched junction bases: 9. CDR3 length: 16 residues. The CDR3 sequence is CASSRQGGAVDEKLFF. In nucleotides, the CDR3 is TGCGCCAGCAGCCGACAGGGGGGCGCGGTGGATGAAAAACTGTTTTTT.

The gene calls are TRBV6-1 and TRBJ1-6; TRBD1 matches at 9 bases. The V segment lost 5 bases and the J segment 10 bases; nucleotides outside the gene matches: 15. Germline-derived CDR1 and CDR2 are MNHNS and SASEGT. The CDR3 length is 17 residues. The CDR3 nucleotides are TGTGCCAGCAGTCCGGAAGAGGGACAGGGCCGTCGGTCACCCCTCCACTTT. Translating it yields CASSPEEGQGRRSPLHF.

The chain links TRBV6-2 or TRBV6-3 to TRBJ2-7; 11 positions match TRBD2. Unmatched junction bases numbered 4, after V lost 6 bases and J lost 3 bases. This CDR3 is 14 amino acids long. The germline V gene has CDR1 MNHEY and CDR2 SVGEGT. The CDR3 coding sequence is TGTGCCAGCAGGGTGACTAGCGGGAACTACGAGCAGTACTTC. Protein product: CASRVTSGNYEQYF.